The rows below give T cell receptor beta chains drawn from one sample of a study of cytomegalovirus exposure and HLA in healthy donors. Some clones are missing from TCRdb's copy, which holds only in-frame ones; the method was immunoSEQ multiplex PCR. Of 95,000 or so clones in the sample, just under 70% were seen once. Material for sequencing was PBMCs. The receptors were gathered from a woman between 45 and 60 years old in good health and CMV-seropositive. The CDR3 runs from the conserved cysteine through the conserved F or W. Fields, in order: D gene, V gene, J gene, clone size, CDR3 protein, CDR3 DNA. A D gene is named only where the DNA matches it firmly. Size tells how often a clone was seen (once, few, many) or the class of an expanded clone, and some rows leave it out.

D gene: .
V gene: TRBV18
J gene: TRBJ2-1
clone size: .
CDR3 protein: CASPLGTDSHNEQFF
CDR3 DNA: TGTGCCAGCCCCCTGGGGACGGACAGCCACAATGAGCAGTTCTTC

D gene: TRBD2
V gene: TRBV30
J gene: TRBJ2-1
clone size: .
CDR3 protein: CAWTSGRNEQFF
CDR3 DNA: TGTGCCTGGACTAGCGGGAGGAATGAGCAGTTCTTC

D gene: .
V gene: TRBV5-1
J gene: TRBJ1-6
clone size: .
CDR3 protein: CASSTLQGGSPLHF
CDR3 DNA: TGCGCCAGCAGCACACTACAGGGAGGGTCACCCCTCCACTTT

D gene: .
V gene: TRBV6-1
J gene: TRBJ1-1
clone size: .
CDR3 protein: CASSEGFEGNSEAFF
CDR3 DNA: TGTGCCAGCAGTGAAGGTTTCGAGGGAAACTCTGAAGCTTTCTTT

D gene: .
V gene: TRBV9
J gene: TRBJ2-7
clone size: .
CDR3 protein: CASSQSNSGDEQYF
CDR3 DNA: TGTGCCAGCAGCCAATCCAATTCAGGGGACGAGCAGTACTTC

D gene: TRBD2
V gene: TRBV2
J gene: TRBJ2-7
clone size: .
CDR3 protein: CASSRGLAGDYEQYF
CDR3 DNA: TGTGCCAGCAGCAGGGGACTAGCGGGAGACTACGAGCAGTACTTC

D gene: .
V gene: TRBV11-3
J gene: TRBJ2-2
clone size: .
CDR3 protein: CASSPGVSGELFF
CDR3 DNA: TGTGCCAGCAGCCCAGGGGTCTCCGGGGAGCTGTTTTTT

D gene: TRBD1
V gene: TRBV11-1
J gene: TRBJ2-2
clone size: .
CDR3 protein: CASSLNRGRTGELFF
CDR3 DNA: TGTGCCAGCAGCTTAAATAGGGGGCGGACCGGGGAGCTGTTTTTT

D gene: .
V gene: TRBV20-1
J gene: TRBJ2-3
clone size: .
CDR3 protein: CSAEKGDTQYF
CDR3 DNA: TGCAGTGCTGAAAAGGGGGATACGCAGTATTTT

D gene: .
V gene: TRBV30
J gene: TRBJ1-5
clone size: .
CDR3 protein: CAWSRTENQPQHF
CDR3 DNA: TGTGCCTGGAGCCGGACAGAGAATCAGCCCCAGCATTTT

D gene: TRBD2
V gene: TRBV6-4
J gene: TRBJ2-5
clone size: .
CDR3 protein: CASSDSLAGGEETQYF
CDR3 DNA: TGTGCCAGCAGTGACTCGCTAGCGGGAGGAGAAGAGACCCAGTACTTC

D gene: TRBD1
V gene: TRBV28
J gene: TRBJ1-1
clone size: few
CDR3 protein: CASSDRTGVITEAFF
CDR3 DNA: TGTGCCAGCAGCGACCGAACAGGGGTCATAACTGAAGCTTTCTTT

D gene: TRBD1
V gene: TRBV28
J gene: TRBJ1-2
clone size: few
CDR3 protein: CASSFGGTGGSRGTF
CDR3 DNA: TGTGCCAGCAGTTTTGGCGGGACAGGGGGCTCCAGAGGCACCTTC

D gene: TRBD1
V gene: TRBV4-1
J gene: TRBJ1-4
clone size: .
CDR3 protein: CASSLTGTGYEKLFF
CDR3 DNA: TGCGCCAGCAGCCTAACCGGGACAGGGTACGAAAAACTGTTTTTT

D gene: .
V gene: TRBV7-2
J gene: TRBJ1-5
clone size: .
CDR3 protein: CASSLDQGYSNQPQHF
CDR3 DNA: TGTGCCAGCAGCTTAGATCAGGGATATAGCAATCAGCCCCAGCATTTT

D gene: TRBD1
V gene: TRBV6-1
J gene: TRBJ1-1
clone size: .
CDR3 protein: CASRKTGDANTEAFF
CDR3 DNA: TGTGCCAGCAGGAAGACAGGGGACGCGAACACTGAAGCTTTCTTT

D gene: TRBD2
V gene: TRBV2
J gene: TRBJ2-1
clone size: .
CDR3 protein: CASSATSGRYNEQFF
CDR3 DNA: TGCGCCAGCAGTGCCACTAGCGGGAGATACAATGAGCAGTTCTTC

D gene: .
V gene: TRBV6-1
J gene: TRBJ1-1
clone size: .
CDR3 protein: CASGGPTGRNTEAFF
CDR3 DNA: TGTGCCAGCGGAGGACCTACAGGGAGGAACACTGAAGCTTTCTTT

D gene: .
V gene: TRBV6-6
J gene: TRBJ2-1
clone size: .
CDR3 protein: CASSHSGTRNEQFF
CDR3 DNA: TGTGCCAGCAGTCACTCCGGGACTCGGAATGAGCAGTTCTTC

D gene: TRBD1
V gene: TRBV7-6
J gene: TRBJ2-5
clone size: .
CDR3 protein: CASSFRGPETQYF
CDR3 DNA: TGTGCCAGCAGCTTCAGGGGGCCAGAGACCCAGTACTTC

D gene: .
V gene: TRBV14
J gene: TRBJ2-7
clone size: .
CDR3 protein: CASSQVRQTQDEQYF
CDR3 DNA: TGTGCCAGCAGCCAAGTTAGGCAGACCCAGGACGAGCAGTACTTC

D gene: TRBD2
V gene: TRBV11-3
J gene: TRBJ2-1
clone size: once
CDR3 protein: CASRETSDTYNEQFF
CDR3 DNA: TGTGCCAGCAGGGAAACTAGCGACACCTACAATGAGCAGTTCTTC

D gene: .
V gene: TRBV30
J gene: TRBJ2-3
clone size: .
CDR3 protein: CAWQLGDTQYF
CDR3 DNA: TGTGCCTGGCAGCTAGGAGATACGCAGTATTTT

D gene: TRBD1
V gene: TRBV15
J gene: TRBJ1-2
clone size: few
CDR3 protein: CATSRDRGGEVYGYTF
CDR3 DNA: TGTGCCACCAGCAGAGATAGAGGGGGCGAGGTCTATGGCTACACCTTC

D gene: .
V gene: TRBV13
J gene: TRBJ1-2
clone size: .
CDR3 protein: CASSSLPGSLYGYTF
CDR3 DNA: TGTGCCAGCAGCTCCTTGCCAGGGTCCCTCTATGGCTACACCTTC

D gene: TRBD2
V gene: TRBV23-1
J gene: TRBJ2-4
clone size: .
CDR3 protein: CASGRRESKNIQYF
CDR3 DNA: TGCGCCAGCGGGAGGCGGGAGTCCAAAAACATTCAGTACTTC

D gene: TRBD1
V gene: TRBV7-9
J gene: TRBJ2-2
clone size: .
CDR3 protein: CASKRQGRATGELFF
CDR3 DNA: TGTGCCAGCAAACGACAGGGACGGGCCACCGGGGAGCTGTTTTTT

D gene: .
V gene: TRBV11-2
J gene: TRBJ2-7
clone size: few
CDR3 protein: CASSLNAGENYEQYF
CDR3 DNA: TGTGCCAGCAGCTTAAACGCGGGCGAGAACTACGAGCAGTACTTC

D gene: .
V gene: TRBV5-4
J gene: TRBJ2-1
clone size: .
CDR3 protein: CASSPVARQHEQFF
CDR3 DNA: TGTGCCAGCAGCCCTGTAGCTAGACAGCATGAGCAGTTCTTC

D gene: TRBD1
V gene: TRBV18
J gene: TRBJ2-3
clone size: .
CDR3 protein: CASSLRTGDTQYF
CDR3 DNA: TGTGCCAGCTCACTCAGGACAGGAGATACGCAGTATTTT

D gene: .
V gene: TRBV5-4
J gene: TRBJ2-5
clone size: few
CDR3 protein: CASSTSSGVGETQYF
CDR3 DNA: TGTGCCAGCAGCACCTCGTCAGGGGTTGGAGAGACCCAGTACTTC

D gene: .
V gene: TRBV28
J gene: TRBJ1-4
clone size: .
CDR3 protein: CASSAQWGDREKLFF
CDR3 DNA: TGTGCCAGCAGTGCTCAGTGGGGGGATCGGGAAAAACTGTTTTTT

D gene: TRBD2
V gene: TRBV28
J gene: TRBJ2-7
clone size: .
CDR3 protein: CASSHPRRGPGLAGVRYEQYF
CDR3 DNA: TGTGCCAGCAGCCACCCGAGGAGGGGGCCTGGACTAGCGGGAGTGCGCTACGAGCAGTACTTC

D gene: .
V gene: TRBV9
J gene: TRBJ1-2
clone size: .
CDR3 protein: CASSVASGSYGYTF
CDR3 DNA: TGTGCCAGCAGCGTAGCCTCCGGGAGCTATGGCTACACCTTC

D gene: TRBD1
V gene: TRBV4-3
J gene: TRBJ2-7
clone size: .
CDR3 protein: CASSQAPTGSNAQYF
CDR3 DNA: TGCGCCAGCAGCCAAGCCCCGACAGGGTCGAACGCGCAGTACTTC

D gene: .
V gene: TRBV9
J gene: TRBJ2-7
clone size: .
CDR3 protein: CASSPLVAENSYEQYF
CDR3 DNA: TGTGCCAGCAGCCCCCTGGTAGCGGAAAACTCCTACGAGCAGTACTTC

D gene: TRBD1
V gene: TRBV28
J gene: TRBJ2-5
clone size: .
CDR3 protein: CASRRIAVTGTGIETQYF
CDR3 DNA: TGTGCCAGCAGGCGTATCGCCGTCACCGGGACAGGGATAGAGACCCAGTACTTC

D gene: .
V gene: TRBV7-2
J gene: TRBJ1-2
clone size: .
CDR3 protein: CASSPAEGGYTF
CDR3 DNA: TGTGCCAGCAGCCCAGCGGAAGGTGGCTACACCTTC